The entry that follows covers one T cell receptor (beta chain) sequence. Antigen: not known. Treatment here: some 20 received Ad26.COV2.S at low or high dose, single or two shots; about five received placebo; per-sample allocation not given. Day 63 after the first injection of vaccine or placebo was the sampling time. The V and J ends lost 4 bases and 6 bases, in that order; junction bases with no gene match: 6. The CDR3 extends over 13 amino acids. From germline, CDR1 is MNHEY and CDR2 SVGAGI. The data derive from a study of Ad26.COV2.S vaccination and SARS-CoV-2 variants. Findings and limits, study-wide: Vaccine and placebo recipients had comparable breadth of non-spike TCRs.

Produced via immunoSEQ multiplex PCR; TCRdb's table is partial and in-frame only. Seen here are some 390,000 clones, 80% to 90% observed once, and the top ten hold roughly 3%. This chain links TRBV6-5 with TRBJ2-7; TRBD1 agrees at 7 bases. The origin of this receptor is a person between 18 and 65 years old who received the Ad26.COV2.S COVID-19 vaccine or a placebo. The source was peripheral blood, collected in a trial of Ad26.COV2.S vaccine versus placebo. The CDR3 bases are TGTGCCAGCAGTTCCGGGACAGCTGCCGAGCAGTACTTC. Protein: CASSSGTAAEQYF.